The 7 T cell receptor beta chains reported below all come from one sample, sequenced in a study of identical twins. TCRdb itself ran the 5' RACE reads through MiXCR, one entry per CDR3 protein. The data contain around 550,000 distinct CDR3 sequences, about 15% of them singletons. In addition, the sample was reused for a study of yellow fever vaccine responses in identical twins.

The sequenced material came from CD4+ T cells sorted from blood. The receptors come from a woman aged 18-29 years in good health.

This clonotype was seen more than once but under ten times. The chain uses TRBV20-1 and TRBJ2-1; 8 bases are shared with TRBD1. The ends lost 1 base at V and 9 bases at J; junction bases unmatched: 11. Looked up from germline, CDR1 is DFQATT and CDR2 is SNEGSKA (reference sequence). The CDR3 is 15 amino acids. In DNA, the CDR3 is TGCAGTGCTAGAGGTCGACAGGGGATTTGGAGTGAGCAGTTCTTC. Its translation is CSARGRQGIWSEQFF.

This clonotype was observed a few times. The V and J genes are TRBV14 and TRBJ2-7, with D perhaps TRBD1 or TRBD2 (5 bases each). V shed 3 bases and J shed 2 bases, with 17 bases lying between them. Germline V gene data show CDR1 as SGHDN and CDR2 as FVKESK. The CDR3 runs to 16 residues. In DNA, the CDR3 is TGTGCCAGCAGCCAGTCTCCCAGGGAGATACCCTACGAGCAGTACTTC. Its protein product is CASSQSPREIPYEQYF.

In its sample, this clonotype was seen a few times. V and J are TRBV29-1 and TRBJ2-5; D gene unclear. The length of the CDR3 is 14 residues. Germline lookup yields CDR1 SQVTM and CDR2 ANQGSEA. V was shortened by 3 bases and J by 5 bases, with 16 bases between the two germline ends. Here the CDR3 reads CSVDLIRQRETQYF. The CDR3 nucleotides are TGCAGCGTTGATCTTATACGGCAGAGGGAGACCCAGTACTTC. The full variable domain, in which reference TRBV29-1 and TRBJ2-5 provide the parts outside the CDR3, is SAVISQKPSRDICQRGTSLTIQCQVDSQVTMMFWYRQQPGQSLTLIATANQGSEATYESGFVIDKFPISRPNLTFSTLTVSNMSPEDSSIYLCSVDLIRQRETQYFGPGTRLLVL.

The chain is built from TRBV10-3 and TRBJ2-1; 8 positions match TRBD1. V was pared by 6 bases and J by 10 bases, with 5 bases of the junction left unmatched. CDR1 ENHRY and CDR2 SYGVKD come from the germline V gene. The CDR3 is made up of 12 amino acids. The CDR3 DNA reads TGTGCCATCAGCGGACAGGGATGGGAGCAGTTCTTC. It specifies CAISGQGWEQFF.

The chain carries TRBV29-1 and TRBJ1-1; 9 nucleotides line up with TRBD1. This CDR3 has 13 amino acids. Germline-derived CDR1 and CDR2 are SQVTM and ANQGSEA. V was clipped by 6 bases and J by 7 bases; unmatched bases: 9. The CDR3 reads CSVPGQGSGEAFF. CDR3 nucleotides: TGCAGCGTGCCGGGACAGGGTTCCGGTGAAGCTTTCTTT.

The V gene is TRBV2, the J gene TRBJ2-1, with 7 bases aligning to TRBD1. The ends lost 4 bases at V and 4 bases at J; junction bases unmatched: 13. The CDR3 covers 17 residues. Germline assignment: CDR1 SNHLY and CDR2 FYNNEI. The CDR3 DNA reads TGTGCCAGCAGTGTAAACCCGACAGGGCAAACATACAATGAGCAGTTCTTC. Residues: CASSVNPTGQTYNEQFF.

This clonotype was recorded many times. The chain combines TRBV5-1 with TRBJ1-1, with D possibly TRBD1 on 5 matching bases. Germline CDR1 SGHRS, CDR2 YFSETQ. The V end lost 1 base, the J end lost 2 bases, and 15 bases lay between the germline ends. The CDR3 spans 16 residues. The CDR3, as DNA: TGCGCCAGCAGCTTGAGAGGGGCCGGATCAAACACTGAAGCTTTCTTT. Protein sequence: CASSLRGAGSNTEAFF.